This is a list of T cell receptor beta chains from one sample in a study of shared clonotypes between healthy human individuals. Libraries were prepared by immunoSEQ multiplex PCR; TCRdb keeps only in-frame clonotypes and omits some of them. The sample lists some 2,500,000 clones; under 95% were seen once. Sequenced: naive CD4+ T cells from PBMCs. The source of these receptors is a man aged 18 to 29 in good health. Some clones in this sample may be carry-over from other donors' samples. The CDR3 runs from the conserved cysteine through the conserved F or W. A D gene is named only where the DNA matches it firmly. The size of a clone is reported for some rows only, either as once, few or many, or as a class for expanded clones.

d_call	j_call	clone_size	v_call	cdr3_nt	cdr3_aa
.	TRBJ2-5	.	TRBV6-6	TGTGCCAGCCGGACGTACCAAGAGACCCAGTACTTC	CASRTYQETQYF
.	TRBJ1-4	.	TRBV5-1	TGCGCCAGCAGCGAGAGGGCAGATATGCTGTTTTTT	CASSERADMLFF
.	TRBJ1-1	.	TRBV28	TGTGCCAGCAGTTTTCAGAGCAAAGGGAACACTGAAGCTTTCTTT	CASSFQSKGNTEAFF
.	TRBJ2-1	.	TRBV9	TGTGCCAGCAGCTCCGAGGGCAAGGGAAAGCAGTTCTTC	CASSSEGKGKQFF
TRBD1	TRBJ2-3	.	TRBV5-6	TGTGCCAGCAGGCAGACAGGGGCACGGGATACGCAGTATTTT	CASRQTGARDTQYF
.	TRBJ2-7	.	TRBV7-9	TGTGCCAGCAGCGCGTCCAGTAGCGAGCAGTACTTC	CASSASSSEQYF
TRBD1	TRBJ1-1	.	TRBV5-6	TGTGCCAGCAGCTCTGGGACAGGCCGGAACACTGAAGCTTTCTTT	CASSSGTGRNTEAFF
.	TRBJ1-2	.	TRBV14	TGTGCCAGCAGCCGAAGTCCGGGGGCGGGTGGCTACACCTTC	CASSRSPGAGGYTF
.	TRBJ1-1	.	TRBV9	TGTGCCAGCAGCGTAGTTGTGGCGAACACTGAAGCTTTCTTT	CASSVVVANTEAFF
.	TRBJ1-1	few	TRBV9	TGTGCCAGCAGCGTGCGACAGCAGGGTACTGAAGCTTTCTTT	CASSVRQQGTEAFF
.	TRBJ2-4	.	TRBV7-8	TGTGCCAGCAGCGCCAACCGGGACATAGATTGGGACATTCAGTACTTC	CASSANRDIDWDIQYF
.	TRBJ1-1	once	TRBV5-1	TGCGCCAGCAGCTTGGTCTCCCCGAACACTGAAGCTTTCTTT	CASSLVSPNTEAFF
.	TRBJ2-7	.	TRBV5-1	TGCGCCAGCAGTTTACGGGAACTTGGATACGAGCAGTACTTC	CASSLRELGYEQYF
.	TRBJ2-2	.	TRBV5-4	TGTGCCAGCAGCTTGGGTCCGCCGAACACCGGGGAGCTGTTTTTT	CASSLGPPNTGELFF
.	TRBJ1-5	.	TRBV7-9	TGTGCCAGCAGCTTACCCGACCTGGCGGCCCAGCATTTT	CASSLPDLAAQHF
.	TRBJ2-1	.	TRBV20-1	TGCAGTGCTAGAAGGGCGAATGAGCAGTTCTTC	CSARRANEQFF
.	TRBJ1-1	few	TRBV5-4	TGTGCCAGCAGCTTATCTCTGGAGACCGAAGCTTTCTTT	CASSLSLETEAFF
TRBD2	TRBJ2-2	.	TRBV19	TGTGCCAGTAGTGGCCTAGCGGGAAACACCGGGGAGCTGTTTTTT	CASSGLAGNTGELFF
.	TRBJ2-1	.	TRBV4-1	TGCGCCAGCAGCCAAGAGTTTAGTCGGGATGAGCAGTTCTTC	CASSQEFSRDEQFF
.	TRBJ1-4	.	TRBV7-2	TGTGCCAGCAGCTTATCATTAGTTTCTGTGCGTGAAAAACTGTTTTTT	CASSLSLVSVREKLFF
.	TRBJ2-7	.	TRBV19	TGTGCCAGTAGTATCCGGCAGCCCTACGAGCAGTACTTC	CASSIRQPYEQYF
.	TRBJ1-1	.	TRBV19	TGTGCCAGTGGGCCGACTCTTGCGGATGAAGCTTTCTTT	CASGPTLADEAFF